This T cell receptor (beta chain) was sequenced for a study of blood T cell repertoires in COVID-19. Study-level information: The United States, Italy and Spain were the sources of the acute and convalescent COVID-19 samples.

Only in-frame clones appear in the TCRdb table, and some are missing; sequencing was by immunoSEQ multiplex PCR. The sample lists 200,000 or so clones, approximately 84% occurring once. Source material: peripheral blood. This clonotype originated in a woman aged 70 to 79 with active or convalescent COVID-19.

This CDR3 is CASSLAQQLFYGYTF. The DNA for the CDR3 is TGCGCCAGCAGCTTGGCTCAGCAACTATTCTATGGCTACACCTTC. This chain joins TRBV5-1 and TRBJ1-2; D unresolved. The CDR3 consists of 15 residues. The germline CDR1 and CDR2 sequences are SGHRS and YFSETQ. Trimming pared 0 bases from V and 4 bases from J, leaving 13 bases between. The whole variable domain, filled in from reference TRBV5-1 and TRBJ1-2, reads KAGVTQTPRYLIKTRGQQVTLSCSPISGHRSVSWYQQTPGQGLQFLFEYFSETQRNKGNFPGRFSGRQFSNSRSEMNVSTLELGDSALYLCASSLAQQLFYGYTFGSGTRLTVV.